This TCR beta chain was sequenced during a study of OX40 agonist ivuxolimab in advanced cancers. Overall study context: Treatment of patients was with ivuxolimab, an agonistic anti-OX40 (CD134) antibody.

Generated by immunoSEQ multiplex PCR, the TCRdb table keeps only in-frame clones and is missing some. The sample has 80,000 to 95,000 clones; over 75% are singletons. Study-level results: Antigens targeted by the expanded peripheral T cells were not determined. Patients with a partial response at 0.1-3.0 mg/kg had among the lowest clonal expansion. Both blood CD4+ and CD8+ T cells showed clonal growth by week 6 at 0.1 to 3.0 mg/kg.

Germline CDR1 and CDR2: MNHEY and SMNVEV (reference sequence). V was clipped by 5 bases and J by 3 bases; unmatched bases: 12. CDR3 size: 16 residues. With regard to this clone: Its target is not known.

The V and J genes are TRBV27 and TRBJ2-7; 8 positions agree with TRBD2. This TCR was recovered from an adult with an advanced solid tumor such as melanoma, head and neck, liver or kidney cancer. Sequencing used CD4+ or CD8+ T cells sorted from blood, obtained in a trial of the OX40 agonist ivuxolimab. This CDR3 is CASSPLLQRGHYEQYF. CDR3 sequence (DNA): TGTGCCAGCAGTCCACTACTCCAGCGGGGGCACTACGAGCAGTACTTC.